The rows below give T cell receptor beta chains drawn from one sample of a study of T cell responses to AZD1222 COVID-19 vaccine. Libraries were prepared by immunoSEQ multiplex PCR; TCRdb keeps only in-frame clonotypes and omits some of them. This table holds about 110,000 clones, about 82% found once. Sample: peripheral blood, taken on day 0 of AZD1222 vaccination. These TCRs come from an adult in good health. Each CDR3 is given with its conserved first and last residue. A D gene is named only where the DNA matches it firmly. Clone size is given for some rows only: seen once, a few or many times, or a class if the clone is expanded.

J,size,length,D,V,CDR3,DNA
TRBJ2-1,.,14,.,TRBV11-2,CASRVLQSYNEQFF,TGTGCCAGCAGGGTATTACAGAGCTACAATGAGCAGTTCTTC
TRBJ1-4,.,15,TRBD1,TRBV4-2,CASSQPGTGDEKLFF,TGTGCCAGCAGCCAACCCGGGACAGGGGATGAAAAACTGTTTTTT
TRBJ2-7,.,17,TRBD1,TRBV4-1,CASSQDHGPGQGYEQYF,TGCGCCAGCAGCCAGGACCATGGGCCGGGACAGGGCTACGAGCAGTACTTC
TRBJ1-1,once,15,.,TRBV6-5,CATNTEGTSNTEAFF,TGTGCCACCAACACAGAGGGGACCTCGAACACTGAAGCTTTCTTT
TRBJ1-1,.,15,TRBD1,TRBV6-5,CASSQIAGGNTEAFF,TGTGCCAGCAGCCAGATCGCAGGGGGGAACACTGAAGCTTTCTTT
TRBJ2-3,.,15,.,TRBV19,CASLETGTPPDTQYF,TGTGCCAGTCTAGAGACCGGGACCCCGCCGGATACGCAGTATTTT
TRBJ1-2,.,16,TRBD1,TRBV28,CASSPNSGTGVLGYTF,TGTGCCAGCAGTCCTAATTCCGGGACAGGGGTACTGGGCTACACCTTC
TRBJ2-7,medium-sized,15,TRBD2,TRBV9,CASSFAGGPPAEQYF,TGTGCCAGCAGCTTCGCGGGGGGCCCCCCTGCGGAGCAGTACTTC
TRBJ2-2,.,15,TRBD2,TRBV3-1/TRBV3-2,CASGEIAGGPLELFF,TGTGCCAGCGGCGAAATAGCGGGGGGTCCTTTGGAGCTGTTTTTT
TRBJ1-6,.,17,TRBD1,TRBV5-4,CASSGNTGGAGNSPLHF,TGTGCCAGCAGCGGCAATACAGGGGGCGCGGGGAATTCACCCCTCCACTTT
TRBJ2-1,.,15,TRBD2,TRBV5-1,CASSSLAGGHNEQFF,TGCGCCAGCAGTTCCCTAGCGGGGGGCCACAATGAGCAGTTCTTC
TRBJ2-3,.,16,.,TRBV11-2,CASSLEGGGLTDTQYF,TGTGCCAGCAGCTTAGAGGGGGGGGGCCTCACAGATACGCAGTATTTT
TRBJ1-2,.,13,TRBD1,TRBV28,CASSFRQGDGYTF,TGTGCCAGCAGTTTTAGGCAGGGGGATGGCTACACCTTC
TRBJ2-7,.,15,TRBD1,TRBV6-1,CASSEGWTGAYEQYF,TGTGCCAGCAGTGAAGGTTGGACAGGGGCCTACGAGCAGTACTTC
TRBJ2-5,once,14,TRBD1,TRBV7-2,CASSMGQGGETQYF,TGTGCCAGCAGCATGGGACAGGGGGGAGAGACCCAGTACTTC
TRBJ2-1,.,14,.,TRBV20-1,CSASMTGGYNEQFF,TGCAGTGCTAGTATGACAGGAGGCTACAATGAGCAGTTCTTC
TRBJ1-4,.,12,.,TRBV30,CAWSVTDEKLFF,TGTGCCTGGAGTGTCACAGATGAAAAACTGTTTTTT
TRBJ2-2,medium-sized,15,.,TRBV6-5,CASSFVRANTGELFF,TGTGCCAGCAGTTTCGTACGGGCGAACACCGGGGAGCTGTTTTTT
TRBJ1-1,.,14,.,TRBV7-2,CASSLAGGGTEAFF,TGTGCCAGCAGCTTAGCGGGAGGGGGCACTGAAGCTTTCTTT
TRBJ1-4,.,15,.,TRBV4-2,CASSPPQQIGEKLFF,TGTGCCAGCAGCCCCCCCCAACAGATCGGAGAAAAACTGTTTTTT
TRBJ1-4,.,16,.,TRBV5-1,CASSLGGLATNEKLFF,TGCGCCAGCAGCTTGGGCGGACTCGCAACTAATGAAAAACTGTTTTTT
TRBJ1-1,medium-sized,14,.,TRBV14,CASSLGAGNTEAFF,TGTGCCAGCAGCCTCGGAGCGGGGAACACTGAAGCTTTCTTT
TRBJ1-4,.,13,.,TRBV7-2,CASSLVANEKLFF,TGTGCCAGCAGCTTAGTAGCTAATGAAAAACTGTTTTTT
TRBJ2-2,.,18,TRBD1,TRBV5-8,CASSLWDWGQGLSGELFF,TGTGCCAGCAGCTTGTGGGACTGGGGACAGGGCCTGTCCGGGGAGCTGTTTTTT
TRBJ1-2,once,13,.,TRBV6-5,CASRRVAGSGYTF,TGTGCCAGCAGGAGGGTTGCAGGGAGTGGCTACACCTTC
TRBJ2-5,.,13,TRBD2,TRBV7-3,CASRRTSQETQYF,TGTGCCAGCAGACGGACTAGTCAAGAGACCCAGTACTTC
TRBJ1-3,.,17,.,TRBV9,CASSPGGAGASGNTIYF,TGTGCCAGCAGCCCCGGGGGGGCAGGCGCCTCTGGAAACACCATATATTTT
TRBJ1-5,.,16,.,TRBV18,CASSPPSLGGNQPQHF,TGTGCCAGCTCACCACCCAGTTTAGGGGGCAATCAGCCCCAGCATTTT
TRBJ1-2,.,14,.,TRBV19,CASSIFPGYDGYTF,TGTGCCAGTAGTATTTTCCCCGGCTACGATGGCTACACCTTC